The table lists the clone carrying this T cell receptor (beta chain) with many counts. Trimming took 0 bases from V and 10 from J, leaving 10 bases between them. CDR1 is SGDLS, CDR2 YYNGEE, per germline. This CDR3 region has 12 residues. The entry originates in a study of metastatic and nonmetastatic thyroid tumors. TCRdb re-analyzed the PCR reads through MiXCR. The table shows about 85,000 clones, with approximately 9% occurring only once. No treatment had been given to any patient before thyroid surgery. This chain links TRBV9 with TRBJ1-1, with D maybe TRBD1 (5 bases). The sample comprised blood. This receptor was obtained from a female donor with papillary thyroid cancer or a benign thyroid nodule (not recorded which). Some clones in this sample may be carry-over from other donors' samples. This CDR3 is CASSVERGPAFF. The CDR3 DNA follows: TGTGCCAGCAGCGTAGAACGGGGACCAGCTTTCTTT.